This is a list of T cell receptor beta chains from one sample in a study of blood T cell repertoires in COVID-19. Sequencing used immunoSEQ multiplex PCR; TCRdb keeps in-frame clones, though not all of them. This table has some 280,000 clones, 89% appearing once. The sequenced material came from peripheral blood. All receptors come from a woman in her forties who had recovered from COVID-19. The CDR3 runs from the conserved cysteine through the conserved F or W.

v_call: TRBV3-1/TRBV3-2; j_call: TRBJ2-1; cdr3_aa: CASSQGGIAGAEQFF
v_call: TRBV27; j_call: TRBJ2-7; cdr3_aa: CASRIYSGSVYEQYF
v_call: TRBV14; j_call: TRBJ2-7; cdr3_aa: CASSFSPPGQGTHEQYF
v_call: TRBV5-1; j_call: TRBJ1-2; cdr3_aa: CASSLGQVEYGYTF
v_call: TRBV6-5; j_call: TRBJ2-7; cdr3_aa: CASSSSWRPYEQYF
v_call: TRBV7-9; j_call: TRBJ2-7; cdr3_aa: CASSRALAGGEQYF
v_call: TRBV21-1; j_call: TRBJ1-2; cdr3_aa: CASSKSPGSGGYTF
v_call: TRBV5-6; j_call: TRBJ2-3; cdr3_aa: CASSLWGAGGADTQYF
v_call: TRBV2; j_call: TRBJ1-4; cdr3_aa: CASSPDSATNEKLFF
v_call: TRBV6-1; j_call: TRBJ2-5; cdr3_aa: CASSESPGGQETQYF
v_call: TRBV5-6; j_call: TRBJ2-7; cdr3_aa: CASSLDRGTYEQYF
v_call: TRBV28; j_call: TRBJ2-7; cdr3_aa: CASEGGDRASYEQYF
v_call: TRBV6-5; j_call: TRBJ1-2; cdr3_aa: CASSWDRYYGYTF
v_call: TRBV5-1; j_call: TRBJ2-1; cdr3_aa: CASSLAGESSYNEQFF